The 30 T cell receptor beta chains in this list originate from one sample, sequenced in a study of blood T cell repertoires in COVID-19. TCRdb's table, derived via immunoSEQ multiplex PCR, lists solely in-frame clones and lacks some. The sample includes about 280,000 clones, around 88% of them seen just once. Material: PBMCs or T cells enriched from blood (not recorded which). All receptors derive from a woman aged 40-49 years who had recovered from COVID-19.

The chain is built from TRBV7-3 and TRBJ1-2, with 9 bases matching TRBD1. The germline gives CDR1 SGHTA, CDR2 FQGTGA. The V and J ends lost 1 base and 6 bases, in that order; junction bases with no gene match: 0. The CDR3 loop spans 13 amino acids. The CDR3 loop reads CASSLRDRDGYTF. CDR3 coding DNA: TGTGCCAGCAGCTTAAGGGACAGGGATGGCTACACCTTC.

The rearrangement links TRBV2 to TRBJ1-2; 9 positions agree with TRBD1. Unmatched junction bases numbered 5, after V lost 4 bases and J lost 5 bases. The germline V gene has CDR1 SNHLY and CDR2 FYNNEI. The CDR3 consists of 14 residues. The CDR3 is CASSVGQGDYGYTF. Here the CDR3 DNA reads TGTGCCAGCAGTGTGGGACAGGGTGATTATGGCTACACCTTC.

This clone was counted once. The rearrangement joins TRBV13 to TRBJ2-1; 8 nucleotides line up with TRBD1. V lost 2 bases to trimming and J lost 4 bases; unmatched junction nucleotides: 4. From germline, CDR1 is PRHDT and CDR2 FYEKMQ (reference sequence). The CDR3 runs to 15 residues. CDR3 loop: CASSLPDRDYNEQFF. For the CDR3, the DNA is TGTGCCAGCAGCTTACCGGACAGGGATTACAATGAGCAGTTCTTC.

The chain links TRBV19 to TRBJ1-6; D remains unclear. Germline V CDR1 and CDR2: LNHDA, SQIVND (reference sequence). This CDR3 is built from 13 residues. The V end lost 5 bases, the J end lost 7 bases, and 9 bases lay between the germline ends. The CDR3 DNA reads as TGTGCCAGTAGTTTACGTCAGAATTCACCCCTCCACTTT. The encoded protein is CASSLRQNSPLHF.

This clone was counted a single time. This chain connects TRBV2 to TRBJ2-5, with TRBD1 identical over 7 bases. V was clipped by 6 bases and J by 5 bases; unmatched bases: 0. Germline V gene data show CDR1 as SNHLY and CDR2 as FYNNEI. The CDR3 length is 11 residues. The CDR3 protein is CASRQGETQYF. Written as DNA, the CDR3 is TGTGCCAGCAGACAGGGGGAGACCCAGTACTTC.

The gene calls are TRBV27 and TRBJ1-6, with 10 bases that match TRBD1. With 3 bases clipped from V and 7 bases from J, the junction kept 6 bases outside the gene matches. The CDR3 length is 16 residues. CDR1 and CDR2 from the germline V gene are MNHEY and SMNVEV (reference sequence). The CDR3 nucleotides are TGTGCCAGCAGTTTCCGCCCGGACAGGGGGAATTCACCCCTCCACTTT. Protein: CASSFRPDRGNSPLHF.

The rearrangement links TRBV6-2 or TRBV6-3 to TRBJ2-7, with 7 bases aligning to TRBD2. The CDR3 spans 16 residues. Germline values: CDR1 MNHEY, CDR2 SVGEGT. V trimming: 2 bases; J trimming: 5 bases; junction bases outside the gene matches: 12. The CDR3 reads CASSYGGSSQVDEQYF. Here the CDR3 DNA reads TGTGCCAGCAGTTACGGCGGGAGCTCTCAGGTCGACGAGCAGTACTTC.

This sequence joins TRBV24-1 and TRBJ2-4, with TRBD2 as a possible D gene (5 bases). Germline CDR1 and CDR2: KGHDR and SFDVKD. The V end lost 5 bases, the J end lost 6 bases, and 13 bases lay between the germline ends. The CDR3 loop spans 14 amino acids. For the CDR3, the DNA is TGTGCCACCAGTGGCGGAGGAGCAAGAAACATTCAGTACTTC. It is translated as CATSGGGARNIQYF.

The V gene is TRBV28, the J gene TRBJ1-5; no reliable D call. Germline V gene sequence: CDR1 MDHEN, CDR2 SYDVKM. The CDR3 is 15 residues long. The V end was cut by 8 bases, the J end by 7 bases, with 21 bases between. The CDR3 sequence is CASATRVGVKQPQHF. In DNA form, the CDR3 reads TGTGCCAGCGCCACCCGGGTCGGCGTTAAACAGCCCCAGCATTTT.

The V and J genes are TRBV28 and TRBJ1-5, with D hard to call. Trimming pared 3 bases from V and 7 bases from J, leaving 13 bases between. The CDR3 is made up of 14 amino acids. The germline CDR1 and CDR2 sequences are MDHEN and SYDVKM. The CDR3: CASSFAHGIQPQHF. In nucleotides, the CDR3 is TGTGCCAGCAGTTTCGCCCACGGTATCCAGCCCCAGCATTTT.

The chain couples TRBV19 to TRBJ2-6; D unresolved. From germline, CDR1 is LNHDA and CDR2 SQIVND (reference sequence). V shed 4 bases and J shed 0 bases, with 7 bases lying between them. The CDR3 has 15 amino acids. CDR3 loop: CASSNSLSGANVLTF. The CDR3 nucleotides read TGTGCCAGTAGTAACAGCCTCTCTGGGGCCAACGTCCTGACTTTC.

The chain couples TRBV7-2 to TRBJ2-3; D is uncertain. The CDR3 is 12 residues long. In germline, CDR1 is SGHTA, CDR2 FQGNSA. Trimming took off 5 bases at V and 2 bases at J, with 5 bases between the two ends. In DNA form, the CDR3 reads TGTGCCAGCAGCCCTTTCACAGATACGCAGTATTTT. Translating gives CASSPFTDTQYF. Combining the CDR3 with reference TRBV7-2 and TRBJ2-3 gives the whole variable domain GAGVSQSPSNKVTEKGKDVELRCDPISGHTALYWYRQSLGQGLEFLIYFQGNSAPDKSGLPSDRFSAERTGGSVSTLTIQRTQQEDSAVYLCASSPFTDTQYFGPGTRLTVL.

The J gene is TRBJ2-7, the V gene TRBV7-8; 8 bases line up with TRBD1. The CDR3 sequence is 15 residues long. V trimming: 6 bases; J trimming: 3 bases; junction bases outside the gene matches: 10. From germline, CDR1 is SGHVS and CDR2 FQNEAQ. CDR3 amino acids: CASRFDRGTVYEQYF. CDR3 nucleotide sequence: TGTGCCAGCAGGTTTGACAGGGGTACGGTCTACGAGCAGTACTTC.

The V and J genes are TRBV7-6 and TRBJ2-1; 10 nucleotides match TRBD2. Germline V gene sequence: CDR1 SGHVS, CDR2 FNYEAQ. The CDR3 runs 19 residues. V shed 1 base and J 1 base; nucleotides not matched to a gene: 10. The DNA for the CDR3 is TGTGCCAGCAGCTTAGTCCCAGCGGGAGGGCCCCGGTCCTACAATGAGCAGTTCTTC. Translating gives CASSLVPAGGPRSYNEQFF.

This sequence joins TRBV15 and TRBJ2-1; D might be TRBD1 (6 bases). There are 14 residues in the CDR3. The V end was cut by 3 bases, the J end by 5 bases, with 11 bases between. Germline loops: CDR1 LNHNV, CDR2 YYDKDF (reference sequence). CDR3 sequence reads: CATSSRQVNNEQFF. In DNA, the CDR3 is TGTGCCACCAGCAGCAGACAGGTTAACAATGAGCAGTTCTTC.

The genes are TRBV27 and TRBJ2-2; 9 positions agree with TRBD2. The CDR3 runs 15 residues. V was clipped by 2 bases and J by 2 bases; unmatched bases: 0. Per the germline V gene, CDR1 is MNHEY and CDR2 is SMNVEV (reference sequence). The CDR3 sequence is CASSLLAGNTGELFF. In nucleotides, the CDR3 is TGTGCCAGCAGTTTACTAGCGGGAAACACCGGGGAGCTGTTTTTT.

The chain carries TRBV5-1 and TRBJ2-7, with 9 positions matching TRBD1. Germline V lookup: CDR1 SGHRS, CDR2 YFSETQ. Trimming cost V 4 bases and J 3 bases; bases outside gene matches: 11. This CDR3 spans 16 amino acids. CDR3 protein: CASSRDLQGASYEQYF. CDR3 coding DNA: TGCGCCAGCAGCCGAGATCTACAGGGGGCGAGCTACGAGCAGTACTTC. Using reference TRBV5-1 and TRBJ2-7 for the parts outside the CDR3, the full variable domain is KAGVTQTPRYLIKTRGQQVTLSCSPISGHRSVSWYQQTPGQGLQFLFEYFSETQRNKGNFPGRFSGRQFSNSRSEMNVSTLELGDSALYLCASSRDLQGASYEQYFGPGTRLTVT.

This clone was counted only a few times. V and J are TRBV7-2 and TRBJ1-1, with D unclear. The CDR3 contains 14 residues. The V and J ends lost 5 bases and 0 bases respectively, with 10 bases between them. CDR1 is SGHTA, CDR2 FQGNSA, per germline. CDR3 nucleotides: TGTGCCAGCAGCACTGGACTCATGAACACTGAAGCTTTCTTT. Its protein product is CASSTGLMNTEAFF. Based on the CDR3 plus reference TRBV7-2 and TRBJ1-1, the full variable domain is GAGVSQSPSNKVTEKGKDVELRCDPISGHTALYWYRQSLGQGLEFLIYFQGNSAPDKSGLPSDRFSAERTGGSVSTLTIQRTQQEDSAVYLCASSTGLMNTEAFFGQGTRLTVV.

This chain links TRBV7-2 with TRBJ2-5; D is possibly TRBD1 (6 bases). The CDR3 contains 13 residues. The germline V gene encodes CDR1 SGHTA and CDR2 FQGNSA. V lost 11 bases to trimming and J lost 7 bases, with 20 bases between them. The CDR3 here is CAGTIGPRGTQYF. CDR3 DNA sequence: TGTGCCGGTACTATCGGACCCAGGGGGACCCAGTACTTC.

V usage is TRBV6-5 and J usage is TRBJ2-1; perhaps TRBD2 as D (5 bases). CDR1 MNHEY and CDR2 SVGAGI come from the germline V gene. The V and J ends lost 5 bases and 13 bases respectively, with 24 bases between them. The CDR3 contains 15 residues. CDR3 residues: CASSPPGVPSHLQFF. The CDR3 nucleotides are TGTGCCAGCAGTCCCCCCGGGGTCCCATCTCACCTCCAGTTCTTC.

In regard to this clone: Other DNA sequences from this sample encode an identical CDR3 as well. J is TRBJ2-7 and V is TRBV28; D remains ambiguous. This CDR3 region has 12 residues. Germline CDR1 reads MDHEN; CDR2 reads SYDVKM. V was trimmed by 4 bases and J by 7 bases, leaving 11 bases between them. The CDR3: CASSSPPLEQYF. The CDR3, as DNA: TGTGCCAGCAGTTCCCCTCCTTTGGAGCAGTACTTC.

This chain joins TRBV5-1 and TRBJ2-7; D may be TRBD1 (6 bases). CDR1 is SGHRS and CDR2 is YFSETQ in the germline V gene. Trimming took off 0 bases at V and 0 bases at J, with 16 bases between the two ends. The CDR3 spans 17 residues. CDR3 sequence reads: CASSLGGQGIYSYEQYF. CDR3 nucleotide sequence: TGCGCCAGCAGCTTGGGTGGGCAGGGGATTTACTCCTACGAGCAGTACTTC.

The V gene is TRBV4-1, the J gene TRBJ2-1; 10 positions agree with TRBD2. Germline CDR1 reads MGHRA; CDR2 reads YSYEKL. J gave up 0 bases and V 4 bases, and 12 bases lay outside the gene matches. The CDR3 has 19 amino acids. The CDR3 DNA follows: TGCGCCAGCAGCCCCGACCCCGGACTAGCGGTTTACTCCTACAATGAGCAGTTCTTC. It codes for CASSPDPGLAVYSYNEQFF.

The chain carries TRBV7-3 and TRBJ1-1; D is possibly TRBD1 (5 bases). Germline values: CDR1 SGHTA, CDR2 FQGTGA. This CDR3 is built from 13 residues. V shed 3 bases and J shed 5 bases, with 10 bases lying between them. CDR3 in DNA: TGTGCCAGCAGCTTCGGGGGAGGGACTGAAGCTTTCTTT. Translated: CASSFGGGTEAFF.

This clone was seen a single time. The rearrangement links TRBV7-2 to TRBJ2-1; TRBD2 is a possible D gene (6 bases). V was pared by 4 bases and J by 7 bases, with 20 bases between. The CDR3 consists of 16 residues. The germline V gene encodes CDR1 SGHTA and CDR2 FQGNSA. CDR3 protein: CASSYQGGGSRNEQFF. The CDR3 nucleotides read TGTGCCAGCAGCTACCAAGGTGGAGGGTCTAGGAATGAGCAGTTCTTC.

This sequence joins TRBV24-1 and TRBJ1-2; TRBD1 matches at 8 bases. Germline loops: CDR1 KGHDR, CDR2 SFDVKD. The CDR3 spans 14 residues. V gave up 3 bases and J gave up 7 bases; unmatched junction bases: 6. The CDR3 sequence: CATSDPTGARGYTF. The CDR3 DNA follows: TGTGCCACCAGTGATCCGACAGGGGCCCGTGGCTACACCTTC.

The gene calls are TRBV12-3 or TRBV12-4 and TRBJ1-5; D gene unclear. Trimming stripped 3 bases from V and 7 bases from J, with 10 bases between. CDR3 length: 13 amino acids. The CDR3 DNA is TGTGCCAGCAGTTTGAGAAGTGTCCAGCCCCAGCATTTT. It codes for CASSLRSVQPQHF.

As concerns this clone: In the same sample, other DNA sequences code for this CDR3. The CDR3 is CASRQTGRETQYF. The DNA of the CDR3 is TGTGCCAGCAGACAGACAGGGAGGGAGACCCAGTACTTC. This chain joins TRBV28 and TRBJ2-5, with D maybe TRBD1 (7 bases). V dropped 6 bases and J dropped 5 bases, with 13 bases sitting between them. CDR1 MDHEN and CDR2 SYDVKM come from the germline V gene. CDR3 length: 13 amino acids.

The chain links TRBV6-5 to TRBJ1-5; D gene unclear. The V gene lost 4 bases and the J gene lost 4 bases, with 5 bases spanning the gap. Per the germline V gene, CDR1 is MNHEY and CDR2 is SVGAGI. The CDR3 is 12 amino acids. In nucleotides, the CDR3 is TGTGCCAGCAGTTTGAGGAATCAGCCCCAGCATTTT. Translating gives CASSLRNQPQHF.

The V call is TRBV19, the J call TRBJ2-2, with 7 bases that match TRBD1. The V segment lost 6 bases and the J segment 4 bases; nucleotides outside the gene matches: 14. CDR3 length: 17 residues. Germline CDR1 LNHDA, CDR2 SQIVND (reference sequence). In DNA, the CDR3 is TGTGCCAGTAGACAAGGCAGGGGGAAGACGATCACCGGGGAGCTGTTTTTT. Translated, it gives CASRQGRGKTITGELFF.